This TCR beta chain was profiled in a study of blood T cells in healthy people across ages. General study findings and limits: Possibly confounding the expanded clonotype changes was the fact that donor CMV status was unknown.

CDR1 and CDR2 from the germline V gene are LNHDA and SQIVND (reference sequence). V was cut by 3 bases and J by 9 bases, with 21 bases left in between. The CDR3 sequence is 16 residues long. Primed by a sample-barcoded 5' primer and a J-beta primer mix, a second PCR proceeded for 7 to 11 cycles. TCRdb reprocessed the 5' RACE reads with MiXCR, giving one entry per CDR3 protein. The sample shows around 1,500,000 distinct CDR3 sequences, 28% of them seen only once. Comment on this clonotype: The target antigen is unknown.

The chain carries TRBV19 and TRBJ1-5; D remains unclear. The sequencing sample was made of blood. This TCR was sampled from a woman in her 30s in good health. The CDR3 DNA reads TGTGCCAGTAGTATGGTGACAAGGCGAACGGATCGGCCCCAGCATTTT. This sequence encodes CASSMVTRRTDRPQHF.